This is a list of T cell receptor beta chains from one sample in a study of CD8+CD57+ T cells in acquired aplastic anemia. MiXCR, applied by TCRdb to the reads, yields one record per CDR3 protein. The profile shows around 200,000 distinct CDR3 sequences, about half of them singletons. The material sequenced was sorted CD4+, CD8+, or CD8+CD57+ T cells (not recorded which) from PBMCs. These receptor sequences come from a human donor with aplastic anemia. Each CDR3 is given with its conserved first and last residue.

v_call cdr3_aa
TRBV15 CATSDLSASGQETQYF
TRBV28 CASSLPTTGSNSPLHF
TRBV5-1 CASGPRTSGAQETQYF
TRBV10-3 CAIAQGLSTDTQYF
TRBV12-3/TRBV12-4 CASSWDRGGSPLHF
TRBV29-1 CSVEREGPLNTEAFF
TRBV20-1 CSAIRDRGNEQYF
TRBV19 CASSFRRGEGGETQHF
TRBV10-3 CAISESGQGGYGYTF
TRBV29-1 CSVAGQGSNYGYTF
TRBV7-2 CASSRDLETQYF
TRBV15 CATSRDRVVNEQFF
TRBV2 CASSEGPLETQYF
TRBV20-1 CSARAGEQYF
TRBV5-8 CASSFRQGTGYGYTF
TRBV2 CAAGGANEKLFF
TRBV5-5 CASSLVSGGGEQFF
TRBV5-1 CASRVDREGQFF
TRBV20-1 CSARGLQGNSPLHF
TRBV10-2 CASSDPDRGLTGELFF
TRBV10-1 CASSETTSEQYF
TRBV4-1 CASSQDGGHSTAYNSPLHF
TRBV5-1 CASRGQISYNEQFF
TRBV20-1 CSARAADSYSNQPQHF
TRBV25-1 CASSDATGRGTEAFF
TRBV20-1 CSARYQNTGELFF
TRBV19 CASSTGRGEAFF